Shown below are 30 T cell receptor beta chains from a single sample sequenced in a study of blood T cell repertoires in COVID-19. Clones were sequenced by immunoSEQ multiplex PCR, and TCRdb holds only the in-frame ones, with some missing. The profile shows hundreds of thousands of clones, around 89% of them singletons. The sample was PBMCs or T cells enriched from blood (not recorded which). The receptors originated from a woman younger than 35 who had recovered from COVID-19.

The CDR3 region is CASSGSESGGWETQYF. The CDR3 coding sequence is TGTGCCAGCTCGGGCAGCGAATCAGGGGGATGGGAGACCCAGTACTTC. The rearrangement uses TRBV28 and TRBJ2-5, with 7 bases fitting TRBD1. Germline trimming cut 8 bases from V and 5 bases from J; bases unmatched to any gene: 17. Germline assignment: CDR1 MDHEN and CDR2 SYDVKM. The CDR3 loop spans 16 amino acids.

Of note for this clone: The junction does not match germline at one end; this may be a read error. V is TRBV3-1 (or the pseudogene TRBV3-2) and J is TRBJ1-2; 9 bases line up with TRBD1. Per germline, CDR1 LGHDT and CDR2 YNNKEL (reference sequence). The CDR3 is made up of 18 amino acids. CDR3 sequence reads: CASSRASGTGYELYGYTF. The CDR3 coding sequence is TGTGCCAGCAGCCGGGCCTCCGGGACAGGGTACGAACTCTATGGTTACACCTTC.

This chain connects TRBV2 to TRBJ1-4; TRBD1 matches 10 bases. V lost 3 bases and J lost 6; bases outside the gene matches: 1. Germline V lookup: CDR1 SNHLY, CDR2 FYNNEI. The CDR3 has 14 residues. The CDR3 DNA reads TGTGCCAGCAGTGAGACAGGGGGCCATGAAAAACTGTTTTTT. Translation gives CASSETGGHEKLFF.

In this sample, this clone turned up once. The gene calls are TRBV6-5 and TRBJ2-3, with 9 bases lining up with TRBD1. The CDR3 loop spans 14 amino acids. Germline CDR1 MNHEY, CDR2 SVGAGI. Trimming took 6 bases from V and 4 from J; bases not matched to a gene: 5. The CDR3 DNA reads as TGTGCCAGCAGAGGACAGGGGATCCCAGATACGCAGTATTTT. Protein product: CASRGQGIPDTQYF.

The chain uses TRBV7-3 and TRBJ2-7, with 8 bases fitting TRBD1. V was pared by 5 bases and J by 6 bases, with 6 bases of the junction left unmatched. The CDR3 has 13 amino acids. Germline V gene lookup returns CDR1 SGHTA and CDR2 FQGTGA. The CDR3 here is CASSLTGTGEQYF. The CDR3 DNA reads as TGTGCCAGCAGCCTGACTGGGACAGGCGAGCAGTACTTC.

This chain joins TRBV7-9 and TRBJ2-5; 9 bases are shared with TRBD2. With 3 bases clipped from V and 5 bases from J, the junction kept 10 bases outside the gene matches. Germline V gene lookup returns CDR1 SEHNR and CDR2 FQNEAQ (reference sequence). CDR3 size: 16 residues. CDR3 region: CASSLRIAGGRETQYF. The CDR3 DNA reads TGTGCCAGCAGCTTGAGGATCGCGGGGGGGCGGGAGACCCAGTACTTC. Full variable domain (outside the CDR3, taken from reference TRBV7-9 and TRBJ2-5): DTGVSQNPRHKITKRGQNVTFRCDPISEHNRLYWYRQTLGQGPEFLTYFQNEAQLEKSRLLSDRFSAERPKGSFSTLEIQRTEQGDSAMYLCASSLRIAGGRETQYFGPGTRLLVL.

The chain is built from TRBV3-1 (or the pseudogene TRBV3-2) and TRBJ1-6; D unclear. V lost 1 base, J lost 10 bases, and 8 bases lay in between. CDR3 length equals 13 residues. Germline V gene sequence: CDR1 LGHDT, CDR2 YNNKEL (reference sequence). The CDR3 sequence is CASSQGERSPLHF. The CDR3, as DNA: TGTGCCAGCAGCCAAGGAGAACGGTCACCCCTCCACTTT.

J is TRBJ1-1 and V is TRBV4-2; 7 bases fit TRBD1. CDR1 and CDR2 from the germline V gene are LGHNA and YNFKEQ. Trimming cost V 3 bases and J 2 bases; bases outside gene matches: 6. The CDR3 spans 15 residues. CDR3 nucleotide sequence: TGTGCCAGCAGCCAGCTCGGGACAGCAAACACTGAAGCTTTCTTT. Protein: CASSQLGTANTEAFF.

The chain employs TRBV10-3 and TRBJ2-1; 9 bases map to TRBD2. The CDR3 is 16 residues long. Germline CDR1 is ENHRY and CDR2 is SYGVKD. V trimming: 10 bases; J trimming: 2 bases; junction bases outside the gene matches: 12. The CDR3 bases are TGTGCCACCGAGCCTACGGCGGGGGGGACCTACAATGAGCAGTTCTTC. Translating it yields CATEPTAGGTYNEQFF.

The chain combines TRBV27 with TRBJ2-2; 11 nucleotides agree with TRBD1. The CDR3 has 15 residues. CDR1 is MNHEY, CDR2 SMNVEV, per germline (reference sequence). The V segment lost 6 bases and the J segment 5 bases; nucleotides outside the gene matches: 5. CDR3 sequence reads: CASSSGTGGTGELFF. The CDR3 nucleotides are TGTGCCAGCAGCTCCGGGACAGGGGGGACCGGGGAGCTGTTTTTT.

The chain recombines TRBV25-1 with TRBJ1-5; D gene ambiguous. The ends were cut back, 5 bases at V and 7 bases at J, with 9 bases in the middle. The CDR3 extends over 12 amino acids. The V gene's germline CDR1 is MGHDK and CDR2 SYGVNS. CDR3 protein: CASSRPGQPQHF. CDR3 coding DNA: TGTGCCAGCAGTAGGCCGGGACAGCCCCAGCATTTT.

The chain links TRBV3-1 (or the pseudogene TRBV3-2) to TRBJ1-1, with D maybe TRBD1 (6 bases). The CDR3 runs 15 residues. Deletions cut 7 bases from V and 5 bases from J, with 20 bases between. Germline assignment: CDR1 LGHDT and CDR2 YNNKEL (reference sequence). DNA of the CDR3: TGTGCCAGCACCTTATTGGGGGCCAAACGGACTGAAGCTTTCTTT. Translation gives CASTLLGAKRTEAFF.

V and J are TRBV5-8 and TRBJ1-1; 7 bases fit TRBD1. There are 16 residues in the CDR3. Germline V gives CDR1 SGHTS, CDR2 YDEGEE. V lost 8 bases, J lost 0 bases, and 13 bases stayed unmatched. CDR3 in amino acids: CARTTTGTELNTEAFF. The CDR3 coding sequence is TGTGCCAGGACTACAACCGGGACAGAATTGAACACTGAAGCTTTCTTT.

This chain links TRBV27 with TRBJ1-6, with a tentative D call TRBD1 (5 bases). CDR1 and CDR2 from the germline V gene are MNHEY and SMNVEV (reference sequence). The CDR3 length is 12 residues. V lost 4 bases and J 7 bases, leaving 5 bases between the germline ends. CDR3 sequence (DNA): TGTGCCAGCAGTTGGACAAATTCACCCCTCCACTTT. The encoded protein is CASSWTNSPLHF.

The DNA of the CDR3 is TGTGCCAGCAGCATGACAGGGGGGGACAATGAGCAGTTCTTC. Protein: CASSMTGGDNEQFF. V usage is TRBV5-4 and J usage is TRBJ2-1; 9 nucleotides line up with TRBD1. With 4 bases clipped from V and 5 bases from J, the junction kept 4 bases outside the gene matches. This CDR3 has 14 amino acids. The germline V gene encodes CDR1 SGHNT and CDR2 YYREEE (reference sequence). The entire variable domain, with the rest obtained from reference TRBV5-4 and TRBJ2-1, is as follows: ETGVTQSPTHLIKTRGQQVTLRCSSQSGHNTVSWYQQALGQGPQFIFQYYREEENGRGNFPPRFSGLQFPNYSSELNVNALELDDSALYLCASSMTGGDNEQFFGPGTRLTVL.

The CDR3 sequence is CASRQGATTGELFF. For the CDR3, the DNA is TGCGCCAGCAGACAGGGGGCTACCACCGGGGAGCTGTTTTTT. This chain connects TRBV5-1 to TRBJ2-2, with TRBD1 identical over 9 bases. The J segment lost 4 bases and the V segment lost 5 bases, leaving 3 bases of the junction unmatched. The CDR3 sequence is 14 residues long. CDR1 is SGHRS and CDR2 is YFSETQ in the germline V gene. The full variable domain, completed using reference TRBV5-1 and TRBJ2-2, is KAGVTQTPRYLIKTRGQQVTLSCSPISGHRSVSWYQQTPGQGLQFLFEYFSETQRNKGNFPGRFSGRQFSNSRSEMNVSTLELGDSALYLCASRQGATTGELFFGEGSRLTVL.

V and J are TRBV12-3 or TRBV12-4 and TRBJ2-7; TRBD2 might be the D (6 bases). This CDR3 region has 13 residues. The V gene lost 2 bases and the J gene lost 5 bases, with 10 bases spanning the gap. The CDR3 region has the DNA TGTGCCAGCAGTTTACTAGCGAGCAACGAGCAGTACTTC. Translation gives CASSLLASNEQYF.

J is TRBJ1-5 and V is TRBV4-1, with D perhaps matching TRBD1 (5 bases). The CDR3 is 17 amino acids. V gave up 1 base and J gave up 3 bases, with 16 bases separating them. From germline, CDR1 is MGHRA and CDR2 YSYEKL. CDR3 DNA sequence: TGCGCCAGCAGCCAAGGTTGGGGGGGATTACTCAATCAGCCCCAGCATTTT. Its protein product is CASSQGWGGLLNQPQHF.

This clone is a singleton in its sample. V usage is TRBV3-1 (or the pseudogene TRBV3-2) and J usage is TRBJ1-2, with unresolved D. V dropped 4 bases and J dropped 7 bases, with 13 bases sitting between them. The V gene's germline CDR1 is LGHDT and CDR2 YNNKEL (reference sequence). CDR3 length: 13 amino acids. The CDR3 is CASSPPRGIGYTF. DNA for the CDR3: TGTGCCAGCAGCCCTCCCCGAGGCATTGGCTACACCTTC.

The chain uses TRBV19 and TRBJ1-2; possible D gene TRBD1, 6 bases. Trimming took 7 bases from V and 4 from J, leaving 13 bases between them. The V gene's germline CDR1 is LNHDA and CDR2 SQIVND (reference sequence). CDR3 size: 13 residues. The CDR3 protein is CASTDSSRYGYTF. CDR3 DNA: TGTGCCAGTACGGACAGCTCCCGCTATGGCTACACCTTC.

A few counts support this clone. The chain combines TRBV7-3 with TRBJ2-2, with a weak D call TRBD1 (6 bases). This CDR3 comprises 15 residues. Per the germline V gene, CDR1 is SGHTA and CDR2 is FQGTGA. V lost 4 bases, J lost 2 bases, and 11 bases lay in between. The CDR3 sequence is CASSSWDTNTGELFF. The CDR3 DNA is TGTGCCAGCAGCTCGTGGGACACCAACACCGGGGAGCTGTTTTTT.

The V call is TRBV11-2, the J call TRBJ2-7; weak D call: TRBD1 (5 bases). Per the germline V gene, CDR1 is SGHAT and CDR2 is FQNNGV. The CDR3 is 17 residues long. The germline V and J ends were trimmed by 1 base and 0 bases, with 16 bases remaining between them. CDR3 residues: CASSLVGQGISSYEQYF. DNA for the CDR3: TGTGCCAGCAGCTTAGTAGGCCAGGGAATAAGCTCCTACGAGCAGTACTTC.

The chain links TRBV9 to TRBJ2-2; 7 bases fit TRBD2. Germline V gene lookup returns CDR1 SGDLS and CDR2 YYNGEE. CDR3 size: 16 residues. V was clipped by 0 bases and J by 6 bases; unmatched bases: 8. The CDR3 DNA sequence: TGTGCCAGCAGCGTAGATGGGGGGGTATACGCCGGGGAGCTGTTTTTT. As protein: CASSVDGGVYAGELFF.

The V call is TRBV7-2, the J call TRBJ1-5; 9 bases agree with TRBD1. This CDR3 is built from 14 residues. V dropped 5 bases and J dropped 6; count of bases not matched to a gene: 5. The germline CDR1 and CDR2 sequences are SGHTA and FQGNSA. The CDR3 spells CASSQPGQGQPQHF. In DNA, the CDR3 is TGTGCCAGCAGCCAGCCGGGACAGGGTCAGCCCCAGCATTTT.

The chain employs TRBV5-6 and TRBJ2-1; TRBD1 matches at 8 bases. V lost 2 bases to trimming and J lost 12 bases; unmatched junction nucleotides: 10. CDR1 SGHDT and CDR2 YYEEEE come from the germline V gene. This CDR3 has 14 amino acids. The CDR3 here is CASSFLRTGRVQFF. The CDR3 coding sequence is TGTGCCAGCAGCTTTCTCAGGACAGGGCGTGTGCAGTTCTTC.

The rearrangement uses TRBV5-1 and TRBJ2-2; D might be TRBD2 (6 bases). The length of the CDR3 is 15 residues. CDR1 is SGHRS and CDR2 is YFSETQ in the germline V gene. V lost 4 bases and J lost 6, with 16 bases in between. DNA for the CDR3: TGCGCCAGCAGCATCGGGACTCGTGACGCCGGGGAGCTGTTTTTT. It specifies CASSIGTRDAGELFF.

The chain is built from TRBV9 and TRBJ2-3; 9 bases align to TRBD1. Germline V CDR1 and CDR2: SGDLS, YYNGEE. V was pared by 4 bases and J by 4 bases, with 10 bases of the junction left unmatched. The CDR3 extends over 16 amino acids. The CDR3 DNA reads as TGTGCCAGCAGCAAATCCTTTGGACAGGGGTCAGATACGCAGTATTTT. Translating gives CASSKSFGQGSDTQYF.

The chain combines TRBV6-5 with TRBJ1-2; D is perhaps TRBD1 (5 bases). Trimming took off 5 bases at V and 3 bases at J, with 16 bases between the two ends. Germline V gene data show CDR1 as MNHEY and CDR2 as SVGAGI. This CDR3 is 15 amino acids long. The DNA for the CDR3 is TGTGCCAGCAGTCTACTTACGGCGGGGGACTATGGCTACACCTTC. Amino acid sequence: CASSLLTAGDYGYTF.

The rearrangement links TRBV18 to TRBJ2-2; D is perhaps TRBD1 (6 bases). The CDR3 runs 15 residues. V lost 6 bases to trimming and J lost 1 base, with 12 bases between them. Looked up from germline, CDR1 is KGHSH and CDR2 is LQKENI. DNA of the CDR3: TGTGCCAGCTCTCACAGGGATGGGAACACCGGGGAGCTGTTTTTT. It translates to CASSHRDGNTGELFF.

The gene calls are TRBV2 and TRBJ2-2, with D hard to call. V shed 1 base and J shed 3 bases, with 9 bases lying between them. In germline, CDR1 is SNHLY, CDR2 FYNNEI. CDR3 length: 15 residues. The CDR3 DNA follows: TGTGCCAGCAGTGAAGGCAGGTTGTACACCGGGGAGCTGTTTTTT. Translated, it gives CASSEGRLYTGELFF.